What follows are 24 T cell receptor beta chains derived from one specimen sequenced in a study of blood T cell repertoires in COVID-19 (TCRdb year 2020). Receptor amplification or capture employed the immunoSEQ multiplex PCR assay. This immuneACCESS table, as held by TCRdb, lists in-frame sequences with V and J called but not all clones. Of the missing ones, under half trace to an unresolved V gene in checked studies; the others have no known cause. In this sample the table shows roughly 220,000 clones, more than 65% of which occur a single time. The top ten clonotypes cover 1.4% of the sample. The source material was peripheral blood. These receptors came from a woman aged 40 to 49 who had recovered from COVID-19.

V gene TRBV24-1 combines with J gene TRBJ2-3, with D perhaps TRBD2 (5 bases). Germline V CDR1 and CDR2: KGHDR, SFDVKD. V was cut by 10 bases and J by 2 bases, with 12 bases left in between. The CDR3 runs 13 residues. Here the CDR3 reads CATAVEATDTQYF. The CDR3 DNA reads TGTGCCACTGCAGTGGAGGCCACAGATACGCAGTATTTT.

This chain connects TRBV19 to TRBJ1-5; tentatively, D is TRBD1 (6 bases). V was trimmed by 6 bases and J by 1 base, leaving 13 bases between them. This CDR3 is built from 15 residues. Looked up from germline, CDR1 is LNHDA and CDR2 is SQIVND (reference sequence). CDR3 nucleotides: TGTGCCAGTAGGCCTCAAGGGGGAAGCAATCAGCCCCAGCATTTT. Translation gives CASRPQGGSNQPQHF.

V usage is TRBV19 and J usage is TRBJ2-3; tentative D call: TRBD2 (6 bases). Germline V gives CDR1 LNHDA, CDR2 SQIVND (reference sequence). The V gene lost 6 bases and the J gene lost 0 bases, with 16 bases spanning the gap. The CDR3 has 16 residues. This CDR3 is CASRAGRGFSTDTQYF. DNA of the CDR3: TGTGCCAGTAGGGCGGGACGGGGTTTTAGCACAGATACGCAGTATTTT. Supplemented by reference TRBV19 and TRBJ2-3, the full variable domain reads DGGITQSPKYLFRKEGQNVTLSCEQNLNHDAMYWYRQDPGQGLRLIYYSQIVNDFQKGDIAEGYSVSREKKESFPLTVTSAQKNPTAFYLCASRAGRGFSTDTQYFGPGTRLTVL.

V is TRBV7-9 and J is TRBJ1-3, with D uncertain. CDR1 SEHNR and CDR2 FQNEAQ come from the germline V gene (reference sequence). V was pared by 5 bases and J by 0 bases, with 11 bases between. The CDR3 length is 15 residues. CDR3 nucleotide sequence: TGTGCCAGCAGCCCACCGGGAAGCTCTGGAAACACCATATATTTT. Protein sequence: CASSPPGSSGNTIYF.

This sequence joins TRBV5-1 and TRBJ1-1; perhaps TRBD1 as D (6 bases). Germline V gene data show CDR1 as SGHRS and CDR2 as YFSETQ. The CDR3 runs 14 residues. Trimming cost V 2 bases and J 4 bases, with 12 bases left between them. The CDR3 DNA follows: TGCGCCAGCAGCTTTACAGGGTACGGCACTGAAGCTTTCTTT. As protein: CASSFTGYGTEAFF.

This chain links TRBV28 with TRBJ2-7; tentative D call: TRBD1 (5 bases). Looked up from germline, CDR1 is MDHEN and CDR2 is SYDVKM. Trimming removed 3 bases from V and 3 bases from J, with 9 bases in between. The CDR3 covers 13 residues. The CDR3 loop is CASSLFQGYEQYF. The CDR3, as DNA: TGTGCCAGCAGTTTGTTTCAGGGCTACGAGCAGTACTTC.

The CDR3 DNA is TGTGCCAGCGAAGCAGGGACAGATAATTCACCCCTCCACTTT. It translates to CASEAGTDNSPLHF. The chain uses TRBV11-3 and TRBJ1-6, with 7 nucleotides matching TRBD1. The V segment lost 8 bases and the J segment 5 bases; nucleotides outside the gene matches: 6. Germline V gene data show CDR1 as SGHNT and CDR2 as YENEEA. The CDR3 consists of 14 residues.

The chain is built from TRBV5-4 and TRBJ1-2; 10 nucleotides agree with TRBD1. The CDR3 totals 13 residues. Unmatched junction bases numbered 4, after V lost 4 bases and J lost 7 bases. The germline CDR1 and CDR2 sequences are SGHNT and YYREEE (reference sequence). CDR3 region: CASSPDRGPGYTF. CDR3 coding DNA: TGTGCCAGCAGCCCAGACAGGGGGCCTGGCTACACCTTC.

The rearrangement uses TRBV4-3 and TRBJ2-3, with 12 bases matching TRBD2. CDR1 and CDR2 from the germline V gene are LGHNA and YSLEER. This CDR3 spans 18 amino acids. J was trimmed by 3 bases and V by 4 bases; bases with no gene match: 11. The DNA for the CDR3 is TGCGCCAGCAGCCCACAACTGACTAGCGGGGGAGCGACAGATACGCAGTATTTT. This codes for CASSPQLTSGGATDTQYF.

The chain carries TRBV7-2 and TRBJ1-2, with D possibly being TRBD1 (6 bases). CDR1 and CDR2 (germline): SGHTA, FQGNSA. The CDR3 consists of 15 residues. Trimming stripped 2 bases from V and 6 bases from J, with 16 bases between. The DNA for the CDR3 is TGTGCCAGCAGCTTACCGGGGGGGCTGAGTGATGGCTACACCTTC. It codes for CASSLPGGLSDGYTF.

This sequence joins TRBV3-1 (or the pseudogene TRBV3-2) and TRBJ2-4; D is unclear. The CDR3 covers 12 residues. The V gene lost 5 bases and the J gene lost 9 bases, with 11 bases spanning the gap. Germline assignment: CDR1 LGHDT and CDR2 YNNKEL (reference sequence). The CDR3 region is CASSNSGPIQYF. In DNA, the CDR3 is TGTGCCAGCAGCAATAGTGGTCCCATTCAGTACTTC.

Written as DNA, the CDR3 is TGTGCCTGGAGTGTATCGGACAGGGGGAACCAGCCCCAGCATTTT. This sequence encodes CAWSVSDRGNQPQHF. The chain couples TRBV30 to TRBJ1-5, with 10 bases fitting TRBD1. Germline V gives CDR1 GTSNPN, CDR2 SVGIG (reference sequence). V was pared by 0 bases and J by 7 bases, with 6 bases of the junction left unmatched. This CDR3 contains 15 residues.

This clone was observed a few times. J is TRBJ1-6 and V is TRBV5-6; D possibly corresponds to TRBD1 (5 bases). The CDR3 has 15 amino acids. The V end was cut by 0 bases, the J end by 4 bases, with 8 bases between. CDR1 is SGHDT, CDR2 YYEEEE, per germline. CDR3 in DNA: TGTGCCAGCAGCTTGGACGGACATTATAATTCACCCCTCCACTTT. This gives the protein CASSLDGHYNSPLHF.

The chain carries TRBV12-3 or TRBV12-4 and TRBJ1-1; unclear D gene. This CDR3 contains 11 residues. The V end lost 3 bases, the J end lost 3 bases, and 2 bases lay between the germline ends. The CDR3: CASSFDTEAFF. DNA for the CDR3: TGTGCCAGCAGTTTCGACACTGAAGCTTTCTTT.

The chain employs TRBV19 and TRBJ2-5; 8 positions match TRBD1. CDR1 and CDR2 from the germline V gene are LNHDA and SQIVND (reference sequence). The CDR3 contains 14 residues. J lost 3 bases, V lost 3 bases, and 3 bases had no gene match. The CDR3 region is CASSMGTGEETQYF. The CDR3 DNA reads TGTGCCAGTAGTATGGGGACAGGTGAAGAGACCCAGTACTTC.

The CDR3 DNA sequence: TGTGCCATCAGTGAGTTCCAGGGGGCCTACAATGAGCAGTTCTTC. This translates into CAISEFQGAYNEQFF. The chain combines TRBV10-3 with TRBJ2-1; 7 bases match TRBD1. The trim removed 1 base at V and 2 bases at J, leaving 2 bases unmatched. From germline, CDR1 is ENHRY and CDR2 SYGVKD. This CDR3 has 15 amino acids.

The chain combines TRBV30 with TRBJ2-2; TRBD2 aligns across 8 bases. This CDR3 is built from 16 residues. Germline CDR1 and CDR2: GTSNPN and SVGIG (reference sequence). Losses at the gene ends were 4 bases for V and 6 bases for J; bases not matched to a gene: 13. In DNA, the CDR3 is TGTGCCTGGACCCTACCGGGGGGGGTAGAGGCCGGGGAGCTGTTTTTT. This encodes CAWTLPGGVEAGELFF. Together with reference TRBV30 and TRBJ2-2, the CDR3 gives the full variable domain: SQTIHQWPATLVQPVGSPLSLECTVEGTSNPNLYWYRQAAGRGLQLLFYSVGIGQISSEVPQNLSASRPQDRQFILSSKKLLLSDSGFYLCAWTLPGGVEAGELFFGEGSRLTVL.

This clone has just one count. The CDR3 DNA reads as TGTGCCAGCAGCATTAGCGGGGGGCTGGATACGCAGTATTTT. Translation gives CASSISGGLDTQYF. This chain connects TRBV7-3 to TRBJ2-3; 10 nucleotides line up with TRBD2. The trim removed 5 bases at V and 6 bases at J, leaving 5 bases unmatched. The CDR3 has 14 amino acids. Germline V gene data show CDR1 as SGHTA and CDR2 as FQGTGA.

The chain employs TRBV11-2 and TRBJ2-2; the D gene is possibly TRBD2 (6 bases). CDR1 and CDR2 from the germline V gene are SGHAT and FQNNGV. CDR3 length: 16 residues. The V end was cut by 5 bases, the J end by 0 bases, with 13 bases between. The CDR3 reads CASSPLGGSNTGELFF. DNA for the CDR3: TGTGCCAGCAGCCCATTGGGAGGTTCGAACACCGGGGAGCTGTTTTTT.

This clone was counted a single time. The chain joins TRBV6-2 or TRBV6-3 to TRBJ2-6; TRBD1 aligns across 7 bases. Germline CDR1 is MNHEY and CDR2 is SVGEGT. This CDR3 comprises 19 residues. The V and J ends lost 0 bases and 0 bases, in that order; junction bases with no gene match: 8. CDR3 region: CASSYSPDRYSSGANVLTF. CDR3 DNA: TGTGCCAGCAGTTACTCTCCGGACAGGTACAGCTCTGGGGCCAACGTCCTGACTTTC.

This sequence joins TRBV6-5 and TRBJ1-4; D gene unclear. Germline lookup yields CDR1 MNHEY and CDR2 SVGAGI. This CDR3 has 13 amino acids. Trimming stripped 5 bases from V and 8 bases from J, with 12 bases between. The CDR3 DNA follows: TGTGCCAGCAGTACGTGGCGCGGCGAAAAACTGTTTTTT. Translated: CASSTWRGEKLFF.

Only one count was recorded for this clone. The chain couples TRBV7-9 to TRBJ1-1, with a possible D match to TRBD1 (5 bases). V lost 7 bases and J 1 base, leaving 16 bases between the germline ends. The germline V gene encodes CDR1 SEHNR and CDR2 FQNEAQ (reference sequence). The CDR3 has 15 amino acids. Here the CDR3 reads CASIPNGAANTEAFF. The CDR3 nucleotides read TGTGCCAGCATCCCCAATGGGGCCGCGAACACTGAAGCTTTCTTT.

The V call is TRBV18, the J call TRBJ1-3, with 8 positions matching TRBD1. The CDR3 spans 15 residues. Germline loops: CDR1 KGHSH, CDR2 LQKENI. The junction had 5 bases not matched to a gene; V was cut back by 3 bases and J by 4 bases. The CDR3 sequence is CASSPRRDRGNTIYF. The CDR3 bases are TGTGCCAGCTCACCGAGGAGGGACAGGGGAAACACCATATATTTT.

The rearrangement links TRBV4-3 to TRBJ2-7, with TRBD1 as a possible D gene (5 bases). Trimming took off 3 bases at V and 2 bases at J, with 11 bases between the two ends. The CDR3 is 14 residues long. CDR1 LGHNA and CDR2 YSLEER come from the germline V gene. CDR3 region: CASSQTVTTYEQYF. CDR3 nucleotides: TGCGCCAGCAGCCAGACAGTCACGACCTACGAGCAGTACTTC.